Shown below are 30 T cell receptor beta chains from a single sample sequenced in a study of blood T cell dynamics during melanoma immunotherapy. The table came from immunoSEQ multiplex PCR; TCRdb's copy has only in-frame clones and leaves some out. The table has more than 8,000 clones, about four fifths seen once; the top ten hold less than 1.5%. Stated time point: pre-treatment baseline. Sequenced material: blood, taken from a patient treated with checkpoint blockade. The receptors here all came from a human donor with melanoma.

The sample holds one count of this clone. The chain joins TRBV5-6 to TRBJ2-7; D might be TRBD1 or TRBD2, each matching 6 bases. Trimming shortened V by 0 bases and J by 1 base, and 8 bases separated the two germline ends. Germline CDR1 is SGHDT and CDR2 is YYEEEE. This CDR3 has 14 residues. The CDR3 DNA follows: TGTGCCAGCAGCTTGGAAGGGGGGTCCTACGAGCAGTACTTC. Protein product: CASSLEGGSYEQYF.

The chain is built from TRBV29-1 and TRBJ2-7; 11 nucleotides match TRBD2. Germline V CDR1 and CDR2: SQVTM, ANQGSEA. The CDR3 spans 13 residues. V dropped 4 bases and J dropped 4; count of bases not matched to a gene: 3. As DNA, the CDR3 is TGCAGCGTTGTAGCGGGAGGGCCATACGAGCAGTACTTC. Translating gives CSVVAGGPYEQYF.

The gene calls are TRBV29-1 and TRBJ1-1, with unresolved D. The CDR3 loop spans 12 amino acids. Trimming left V 4 bases short and J 1 base short, with 7 bases between. CDR1 and CDR2 from the germline V gene are SQVTM and ANQGSEA. The CDR3 DNA follows: TGCAGCGTTGGACACACGAACACTGAAGCTTTCTTT. Protein product: CSVGHTNTEAFF.

This chain joins TRBV4-1 and TRBJ1-5; D might be TRBD1 (6 bases). Germline V CDR1 and CDR2: MGHRA, YSYEKL. V was clipped by 4 bases and J by 3 bases, with 19 bases between them. This CDR3 has 17 residues. The CDR3 region has the DNA TGCGCCAGCAGCCGACAAATCTCGACAGGCTACAATCAGCCCCAGCATTTT. Translating it yields CASSRQISTGYNQPQHF.

The chain joins TRBV4-1 to TRBJ2-7; 11 nucleotides line up with TRBD1. Germline CDR1 MGHRA, CDR2 YSYEKL. CDR3 length: 15 amino acids. V shed 2 bases, J shed 3 bases, and the junction held 3 bases outside the gene matches. This chain's CDR3 is CASSQRTGGDYEQYF. For the CDR3, the DNA is TGCGCCAGCAGCCAACGGACAGGGGGCGACTACGAGCAGTACTTC.

The chain carries TRBV29-1 and TRBJ2-3, with 7 nucleotides matching TRBD1. Germline loops: CDR1 SQVTM, CDR2 ANQGSEA. The CDR3 spans 13 residues. The V gene end was trimmed by 7 bases and the J gene end by 2 bases; junction bases not matched to a gene: 6. CDR3 DNA: TGCAGCGCCCAGGACAGGTACACAGATACGCAGTATTTT. Protein product: CSAQDRYTDTQYF.

The V gene is TRBV4-3, the J gene TRBJ1-1; tentative D call: TRBD1 (5 bases). The CDR3 has 14 residues. Trimming pared 0 bases from V and 7 bases from J, leaving 12 bases between. Per germline, CDR1 LGHNA and CDR2 YSLEER. The CDR3 coding sequence is TGCGCCAGCAGCCAAGAAGGTGGGGCAATTGAAGCTTTCTTT. This codes for CASSQEGGAIEAFF.

The rearrangement links TRBV28 to TRBJ1-1; 8 bases fit TRBD1. The junction had 8 bases not matched to a gene; V was cut back by 6 bases and J by 5 bases. Germline values: CDR1 MDHEN, CDR2 SYDVKM. CDR3 length: 14 amino acids. CDR3 nucleotide sequence: TGTGCCAGCAGAAGACAGGGGCGCATGACTGAAGCTTTCTTT. Translation gives CASRRQGRMTEAFF.

The chain joins TRBV19 to TRBJ2-1; tentative D call: TRBD1 (6 bases). CDR1 and CDR2 (germline): LNHDA, SQIVND (reference sequence). V dropped 4 bases and J dropped 4 bases, with 11 bases sitting between them. CDR3 length equals 14 residues. The CDR3 bases are TGTGCCAGTAGTAGGCAGGGGATATACAATGAGCAGTTCTTC. Translating gives CASSRQGIYNEQFF.

The chain couples TRBV11-2 to TRBJ1-1; D gene unclear. Trimming removed 1 base at V and 1 base at J, with 7 bases between. Germline V gives CDR1 SGHAT, CDR2 FQNNGV. The CDR3 is made up of 14 amino acids. CDR3 sequence reads: CASSLVQRNTEAFF. CDR3 sequence (DNA): TGTGCCAGCAGCTTAGTACAGCGGAACACTGAAGCTTTCTTT.

CDR3 DNA: TGCGCCAGCAGCTTACAGGGTTATAATTCACCCCTCCACTTT. Its translation: CASSLQGYNSPLHF. V gene TRBV5-1 combines with J gene TRBJ1-6; TRBD1 is a possible D gene (6 bases). V was clipped by 2 bases and J by 4 bases, with 7 bases between them. Germline loops: CDR1 SGHRS, CDR2 YFSETQ. There are 14 residues in the CDR3.

This chain links TRBV2 with TRBJ2-1; 12 positions agree with TRBD2. Losses at the gene ends were 5 bases for V and 8 bases for J; bases not matched to a gene: 7. The V gene's germline CDR1 is SNHLY and CDR2 FYNNEI. The CDR3 runs to 15 residues. In nucleotides, the CDR3 is TGTGCCAGCAGTCTGACTAGCGGGAGCATTGATGAGCAGTTCTTC. It encodes CASSLTSGSIDEQFF.

The chain couples TRBV5-1 to TRBJ2-5, with D unresolved. Germline CDR1 reads SGHRS; CDR2 reads YFSETQ. The V gene lost 0 bases and the J gene lost 3 bases, with 9 bases spanning the gap. This CDR3 is 14 amino acids long. The CDR3 DNA follows: TGCGCCAGCAGCTTGGATTCTGGGGAAGAGACCCAGTACTTC. This gives the protein CASSLDSGEETQYF.

The CDR3 DNA is TGTGCCAGCAGCTACCCAGGCGAGGGGGAGCAGTTCTTC. It translates to CASSYPGEGEQFF. V is TRBV4-2 and J is TRBJ2-1; D may be TRBD1 or TRBD2 (5 bases each). Trimming removed 5 bases from V and 10 bases from J, with 15 bases in between. Germline loops: CDR1 LGHNA, CDR2 YNFKEQ. The CDR3 covers 13 residues.

J is TRBJ2-7 and V is TRBV27; TRBD1 aligns across 9 bases. Trimming removed 5 bases from V and 3 bases from J; junction bases left unmatched: 2. From germline, CDR1 is MNHEY and CDR2 SMNVEV (reference sequence). The CDR3 consists of 13 residues. The CDR3 region is CASSMGQGYEQYF. The CDR3 DNA reads as TGTGCCAGCAGTATGGGACAGGGCTACGAGCAGTACTTC.

The V and J genes are TRBV10-3 and TRBJ2-1, with 14 bases aligning to TRBD2. The germline V gene has CDR1 ENHRY and CDR2 SYGVKD. The trim removed 4 bases at V and 9 bases at J, leaving 5 bases unmatched. This CDR3 has 15 residues. The CDR3 loop is CAISVTSGGVPEQFF. CDR3 nucleotide sequence: TGTGCCATCAGTGTGACTAGCGGGGGGGTTCCTGAGCAGTTCTTC.

This clone was seen more than once but under ten times. CDR3 DNA: TGTGCCAGCAGTTCCGGGACAGGGGGCGATGAGCAGTTCTTC. Translating it yields CASSSGTGGDEQFF. The chain recombines TRBV6-4 with TRBJ2-1; TRBD1 aligns across 12 bases. V gave up 5 bases and J gave up 8 bases; unmatched junction bases: 4. This CDR3 spans 14 amino acids. From germline, CDR1 is MRHNA and CDR2 SNTAGT.

The chain has TRBV19 and TRBJ2-7; D unresolved. There are 13 residues in the CDR3. Trimming removed 6 bases at V and 3 bases at J, with 12 bases between. Germline-derived CDR1 and CDR2 are LNHDA and SQIVND (reference sequence). The CDR3 loop is CASSWVDGYEQYF. CDR3 nucleotides: TGTGCCAGTAGCTGGGTAGACGGCTACGAGCAGTACTTC.

The genes are TRBV25-1 and TRBJ1-2; 9 nucleotides line up with TRBD1. V lost 3 bases and J lost 8; bases outside the gene matches: 7. Germline CDR1 MGHDK, CDR2 SYGVNS. The CDR3 is 14 residues long. The CDR3: CASSDQQGARGYTF. The CDR3 DNA is TGTGCCAGCAGTGATCAACAGGGGGCGAGAGGCTACACCTTC.

The genes are TRBV6-5 and TRBJ2-3; 11 bases map to TRBD2. In germline, CDR1 is MNHEY, CDR2 SVGAGI. The V gene end was trimmed by 7 bases and the J gene end by 4 bases; junction bases not matched to a gene: 4. The CDR3 has 14 residues. CDR3 region: CASKPGLAADTQYF. The CDR3 region has the DNA TGTGCCAGCAAGCCGGGACTAGCGGCAGATACGCAGTATTTT.

The J gene is TRBJ1-2, the V gene TRBV6-6; the D is unclear. This CDR3 is built from 15 residues. The V and J ends lost 0 bases and 2 bases respectively, with 10 bases between them. Looked up from germline, CDR1 is MNHNY and CDR2 is SVGAGI (reference sequence). The CDR3 loop is CASSYSMIGNYGYTF. The DNA for the CDR3 is TGTGCCAGCAGTTACTCGATGATCGGGAACTATGGCTACACCTTC.

The chain links TRBV6-4 to TRBJ2-3; 14 bases are a match to TRBD2. The CDR3 extends over 16 amino acids. The V gene's germline CDR1 is MRHNA and CDR2 SNTAGT. The junction had 0 bases not matched to a gene; V was cut back by 0 bases and J by 4 bases. DNA of the CDR3: TGTGCCAGCAGTGACTCGACTAGCGGGGGGGCAGATACGCAGTATTTT. This sequence encodes CASSDSTSGGADTQYF.

The V gene is TRBV10-3, the J gene TRBJ2-7; a weak D match, TRBD2 (7 bases). Germline CDR1 is ENHRY and CDR2 is SYGVKD. Trimming stripped 0 bases from V and 5 bases from J, with 17 bases between. This CDR3 region has 16 residues. CDR3 sequence: CAISESGGAGQHEQYF. DNA for the CDR3: TGTGCCATCAGTGAGTCGGGGGGGGCCGGGCAGCACGAGCAGTACTTC.

This rearrangement joins TRBV7-2 to TRBJ2-5; no firm D call. Germline V CDR1 and CDR2: SGHTA, FQGNSA. Deletions cut 3 bases from V and 2 bases from J, with 7 bases between. This CDR3 has 13 residues. This CDR3 is CASSFQIQETQYF. The CDR3 coding sequence is TGTGCCAGCAGCTTCCAGATACAAGAGACCCAGTACTTC.

The chain joins TRBV5-1 to TRBJ1-4; D is perhaps TRBD1 (5 bases). This CDR3 is 15 amino acids long. V was shortened by 0 bases and J by 6 bases, with 12 bases between the two germline ends. Germline assignment: CDR1 SGHRS and CDR2 YFSETQ. This CDR3 reads CASSLDTGGDEKLFF. CDR3 coding DNA: TGCGCCAGCAGCTTGGATACAGGCGGGGATGAAAAACTGTTTTTT.

The rearrangement links TRBV25-1 to TRBJ1-5; TRBD1 matches at 8 bases. Trimming took 3 bases from V and 2 from J; bases not matched to a gene: 0. This CDR3 comprises 14 residues. Per the germline V gene, CDR1 is MGHDK and CDR2 is SYGVNS. The CDR3 loop is CASSETGGNQPQHF. In nucleotides, the CDR3 is TGTGCCAGCAGTGAGACAGGGGGCAATCAGCCCCAGCATTTT.

The chain joins TRBV19 to TRBJ2-4; D assignment may be TRBD1 or TRBD2 (5 bases each). The CDR3 runs 12 residues. Germline loops: CDR1 LNHDA, CDR2 SQIVND (reference sequence). V was clipped by 6 bases and J by 6 bases, with 9 bases between them. The CDR3 region has the DNA TGTGCCAGTAGCCCGAGGGGAAACATTCAGTACTTC. Its translation: CASSPRGNIQYF.

A single count supports this clone. The V call is TRBV11-1, the J call TRBJ1-2, with 11 bases identical to TRBD1. The CDR3 runs to 15 residues. CDR1 SGHAT and CDR2 FQDESV come from the germline V gene (reference sequence). V gave up 5 bases and J gave up 1 base; unmatched junction bases: 3. CDR3 sequence reads: CASSHGTGGNYGYTF. The CDR3 DNA reads as TGTGCCAGCAGCCACGGGACAGGGGGTAACTATGGCTACACCTTC.

The chain carries TRBV5-1 and TRBJ1-2; D is possibly TRBD1 (6 bases). Trimming stripped 3 bases from V and 7 bases from J, with 19 bases between. The CDR3 covers 15 residues. Germline CDR1 reads SGHRS; CDR2 reads YFSETQ. The DNA of the CDR3 is TGCGCCAGCAGCTCGACCTTAGGACAGACAATTGGCTACACCTTC. Encoded protein: CASSSTLGQTIGYTF. The whole variable domain, filled in from reference TRBV5-1 and TRBJ1-2, reads KAGVTQTPRYLIKTRGQQVTLSCSPISGHRSVSWYQQTPGQGLQFLFEYFSETQRNKGNFPGRFSGRQFSNSRSEMNVSTLELGDSALYLCASSSTLGQTIGYTFGSGTRLTVV.

A single count supports this clone. The chain recombines TRBV5-6 with TRBJ1-4; unclear D gene. The CDR3 runs to 15 residues. Trimming stripped 3 bases from V and 0 bases from J, with 9 bases between. Per the germline V gene, CDR1 is SGHDT and CDR2 is YYEEEE. The CDR3 protein is CASSSPGTTNEKLFF. In nucleotides, the CDR3 is TGTGCCAGCAGCTCCCCCGGGACAACTAATGAAAAACTGTTTTTT.